The 5 T cell receptor beta chains below come from one sample, sequenced in a study of blood T cells in healthy people across ages. Using a J-beta primer mix together with a sample-barcoded 5' primer, a second PCR was run for about 6 to 12 cycles. TCRdb used MiXCR to reprocess the 5' RACE reads, holding one entry per CDR3 protein. The sample shows more than 1.4 million distinct CDR3 sequences, 42% of them seen only once. Sequencing input: blood. These receptors originate from a woman aged 18 to 35 in good health.

The V and J genes are TRBV7-2 and TRBJ1-2; D is perhaps TRBD1 (6 bases). CDR3 length equals 11 residues. Trimming shortened V by 5 bases and J by 13 bases, and 14 bases separated the two germline ends. Per the germline V gene, CDR1 is SGHTA and CDR2 is FQGNSA. CDR3 DNA sequence: TGTGCCAGCAGCCCGAACAGGGAGGTCACCTTC. It is translated as CASSPNREVTF. Filled out from reference TRBV7-2 and TRBJ1-2, the complete variable domain reads GAGVSQSPSNKVTEKGKDVELRCDPISGHTALYWYRQSLGQGLEFLIYFQGNSAPDKSGLPSDRFSAERTGGSVSTLTIQRTQQEDSAVYLCASSPNREVTFGSGTRLTVV.

The V call is TRBV5-1, the J call TRBJ1-5, with a weak D call TRBD1 (6 bases). The germline CDR1 and CDR2 sequences are SGHRS and YFSETQ. Trimming removed 0 bases from V and 7 bases from J, with 11 bases in between. There are 14 residues in the CDR3. The CDR3 region has the DNA TGCGCCAGCAGCTTGGAGGGGGGCCCGCAGCCCCAGCATTTT. It specifies CASSLEGGPQPQHF.

The chain combines TRBV10-3 with TRBJ2-7; TRBD2 agrees at 16 bases. The better agreement between TRBJ2-5 and the DNA end casts doubt on the J call. Per germline, CDR1 ENHRY and CDR2 SYGVKD. The CDR3 totals 16 residues. CDR3 coding DNA: TGTGCCATCAGCCAGGGACTAGCGGGAGGGGAGGAGACCCAGTACTTC. Protein: CAISQGLAGGEETQYF.

This clonotype was picked up a small number of times. The CDR3 DNA follows: TGTGCCAGCAGCTTAAATCCCGGACAGGACCTATACAATGAGCAGTTCTTC. Its protein product is CASSLNPGQDLYNEQFF. The chain joins TRBV7-3 to TRBJ2-1; 7 bases fit TRBD1. With 1 base clipped from V and 4 bases from J, the junction kept 10 bases outside the gene matches. Germline V lookup: CDR1 SGHTA, CDR2 FQGTGA. The CDR3 covers 17 residues.

The rearrangement uses TRBV20-1 and TRBJ1-6; 7 positions agree with TRBD1. The V gene's germline CDR1 is DFQATT and CDR2 SNEGSKA (reference sequence). The CDR3 consists of 13 residues. The V and J ends lost 7 bases and 9 bases, in that order; junction bases with no gene match: 9. The CDR3 sequence is CSGGQWGTSPLHF. The CDR3 nucleotides are TGCAGTGGGGGACAGTGGGGGACTTCACCCCTCCACTTT.